A selection of T cell receptor beta chains follows, all from one sample in a study of identical twins. MiXCR was run by TCRdb on the 5' RACE reads, yielding one entry per CDR3 protein. The sample holds nearly 250,000 distinct CDR3 sequences, around 6.6% seen once. This sample was also put to use in a study of yellow fever vaccine responses in identical twins.

The sequencing sample was made of memory (CD45RO+) T cells sorted from blood. The source of these receptors is a woman under 30 in good health. Each CDR3 is given with its conserved first and last residue.

V	J	CDR3
TRBV12-3/TRBV12-4	TRBJ2-1	CASSSYKGELYNEQFF
TRBV7-6	TRBJ2-2	CASSRQGKGTGELFF
TRBV27	TRBJ2-3	CASTRFRGGVDTQYF
TRBV7-8	TRBJ2-5	CASSLGQGPGKTQYF
TRBV15	TRBJ2-3	CATSRGHGVAALTDTQYF
TRBV7-3	TRBJ2-3	CASSLTHNRPGHQDTQYF
TRBV29-1	TRBJ2-5	CSVGTWVQYF
TRBV7-2	TRBJ2-1	CASSSGVRTPYNEQFF
TRBV12-3/TRBV12-4	TRBJ2-7	CASSLEGDPPYEQYF
TRBV5-1	TRBJ2-3	CASRTGQSTDTQYF
TRBV6-5	TRBJ1-1	CASSYTGGAEAFF
TRBV7-3	TRBJ2-7	CASSRGASSYEQYF
TRBV5-6	TRBJ2-3	CASSRQAGAGGTDTQYF
TRBV18	TRBJ1-1	CASSPVGGNTEAFF
TRBV12-3/TRBV12-4	TRBJ2-7	CASSLALTSSGFGEQYF
TRBV2	TRBJ2-5	CASSATNEETQYF
TRBV5-1	TRBJ2-1	CASSFGDSSYNEQFF
TRBV10-3	TRBJ1-1	CAISSGQNLMNTEAFF
TRBV19	TRBJ2-7	CASSPGQSLREQYF
TRBV4-1	TRBJ2-2	CASSAGGVTGELFF
TRBV20-1	TRBJ1-2	CSARAESAVYGYTF
TRBV28	TRBJ2-1	CASSTPIAGGNNEQFF
TRBV25-1	TRBJ2-5	CASSQQGTSRETQYF
TRBV6-1	TRBJ2-1	CASSPRTGSYNEQFF
TRBV20-1	TRBJ1-5	CSARGTPDGFSQPQHF
TRBV20-1	TRBJ2-3	CSPSGGGMHF
TRBV12-3/TRBV12-4	TRBJ2-3	CASSQWESTDTQYF
TRBV5-1	TRBJ1-3	CASSLGQAYSGNTIYF
TRBV6-6	TRBJ1-2	CASSSPDSYGYTF